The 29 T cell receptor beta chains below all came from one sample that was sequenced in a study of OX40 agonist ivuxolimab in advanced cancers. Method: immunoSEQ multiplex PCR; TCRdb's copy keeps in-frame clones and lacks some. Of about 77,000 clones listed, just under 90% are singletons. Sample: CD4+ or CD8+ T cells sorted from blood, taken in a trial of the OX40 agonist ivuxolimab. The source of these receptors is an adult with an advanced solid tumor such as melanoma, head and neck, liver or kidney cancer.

The CDR3 sequence: CASSAPETVPKVEQFF. The DNA for the CDR3 is TGTGCCAGCAGCGCCCCCGAGACAGTCCCTAAGGTTGAGCAGTTCTTC. The V gene is TRBV9, the J gene TRBJ2-1; TRBD1 might be the D (5 bases). The CDR3 runs 16 residues. Germline loops: CDR1 SGDLS, CDR2 YYNGEE. Trimming pared 3 bases from V and 9 bases from J, leaving 22 bases between.

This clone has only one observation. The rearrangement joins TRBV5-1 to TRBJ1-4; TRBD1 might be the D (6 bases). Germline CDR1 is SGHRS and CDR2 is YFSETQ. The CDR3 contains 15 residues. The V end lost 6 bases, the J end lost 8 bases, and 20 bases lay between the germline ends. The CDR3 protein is CASNIRGNLDEKLFF. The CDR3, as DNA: TGCGCCAGCAACATCAGGGGAAACTTGGACGAAAAACTGTTTTTT.

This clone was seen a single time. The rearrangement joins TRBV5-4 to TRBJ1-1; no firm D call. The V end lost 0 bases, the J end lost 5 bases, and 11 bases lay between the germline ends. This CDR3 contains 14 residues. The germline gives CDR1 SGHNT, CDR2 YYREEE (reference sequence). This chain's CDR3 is CASSLGAGWTEAFF. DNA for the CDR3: TGTGCCAGCAGCTTGGGGGCTGGGTGGACTGAAGCTTTCTTT.

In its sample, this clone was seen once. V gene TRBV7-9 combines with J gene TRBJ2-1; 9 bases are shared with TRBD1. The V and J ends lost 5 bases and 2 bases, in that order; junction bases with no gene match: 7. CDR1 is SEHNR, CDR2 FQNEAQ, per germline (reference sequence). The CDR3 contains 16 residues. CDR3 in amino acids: CASSHPGQGPYNEQFF. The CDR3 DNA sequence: TGTGCCAGCAGCCACCCGGGACAGGGCCCCTACAATGAGCAGTTCTTC.

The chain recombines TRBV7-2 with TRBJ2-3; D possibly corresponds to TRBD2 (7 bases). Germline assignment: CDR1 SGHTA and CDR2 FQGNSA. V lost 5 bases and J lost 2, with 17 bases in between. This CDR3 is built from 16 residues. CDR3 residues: CASSTRGGQLTDTQYF. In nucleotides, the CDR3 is TGTGCCAGCAGCACCCGCGGGGGACAACTCACAGATACGCAGTATTTT. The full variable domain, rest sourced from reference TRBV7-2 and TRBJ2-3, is GAGVSQSPSNKVTEKGKDVELRCDPISGHTALYWYRQSLGQGLEFLIYFQGNSAPDKSGLPSDRFSAERTGGSVSTLTIQRTQQEDSAVYLCASSTRGGQLTDTQYFGPGTRLTVL.

CDR3 sequence (DNA): TGTGCCAGCAGCTTAGGAACTCAGCCGGGGACTGAAGCTTTCTTT. Protein sequence: CASSLGTQPGTEAFF. The chain uses TRBV7-9 and TRBJ1-1, with D hard to call. Deletions cut 1 base from V and 5 bases from J, with 14 bases between. Germline-derived CDR1 and CDR2 are SEHNR and FQNEAQ (reference sequence). CDR3 size: 15 residues.

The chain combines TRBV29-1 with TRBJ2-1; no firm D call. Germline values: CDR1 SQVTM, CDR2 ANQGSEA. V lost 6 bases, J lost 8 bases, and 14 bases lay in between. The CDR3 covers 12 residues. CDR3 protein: CSVRKSGDEQFF. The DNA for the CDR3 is TGCAGCGTGCGAAAGTCTGGCGATGAGCAGTTCTTC.

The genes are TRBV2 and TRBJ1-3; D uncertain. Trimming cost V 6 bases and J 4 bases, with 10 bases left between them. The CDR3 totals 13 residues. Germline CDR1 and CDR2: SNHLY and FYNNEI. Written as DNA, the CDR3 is TGTGCCAGCAGCACCACTGCGGGAAACACCATATATTTT. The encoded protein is CASSTTAGNTIYF.

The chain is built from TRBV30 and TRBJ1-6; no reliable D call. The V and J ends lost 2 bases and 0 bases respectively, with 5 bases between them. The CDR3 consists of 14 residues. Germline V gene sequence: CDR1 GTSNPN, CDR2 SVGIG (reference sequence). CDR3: CAWSLSSYNSPLHF. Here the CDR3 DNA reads TGTGCCTGGAGTCTGAGCTCCTATAATTCACCCCTCCACTTT.

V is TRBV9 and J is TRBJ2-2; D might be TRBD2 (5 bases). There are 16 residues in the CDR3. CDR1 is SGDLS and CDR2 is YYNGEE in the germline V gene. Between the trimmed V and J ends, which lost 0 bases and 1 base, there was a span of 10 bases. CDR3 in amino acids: CASSVATRVNTGELFF. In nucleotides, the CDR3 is TGTGCCAGCAGCGTAGCTACGAGGGTGAACACCGGGGAGCTGTTTTTT. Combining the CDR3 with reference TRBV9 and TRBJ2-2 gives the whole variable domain DSGVTQTPKHLITATGQRVTLRCSPRSGDLSVYWYQQSLDQGLQFLIQYYNGEERAKGNILERFSAQQFPDLHSELNLSSLELGDSALYFCASSVATRVNTGELFFGEGSRLTVL.

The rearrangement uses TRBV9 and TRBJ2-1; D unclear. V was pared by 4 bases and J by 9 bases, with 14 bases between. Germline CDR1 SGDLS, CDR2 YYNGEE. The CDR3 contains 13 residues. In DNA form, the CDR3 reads TGTGCCAGCAGCCTTCTGGACCTACCTGAGCAGTTCTTC. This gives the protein CASSLLDLPEQFF.

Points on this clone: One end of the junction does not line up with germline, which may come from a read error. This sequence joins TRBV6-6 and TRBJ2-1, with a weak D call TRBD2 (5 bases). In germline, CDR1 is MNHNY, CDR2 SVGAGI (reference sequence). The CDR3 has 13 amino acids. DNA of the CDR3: TGTGCCACCAGTAGGACGGGGTACAATGAGCAGTTCTTC. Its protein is CATSRTGYNEQFF.

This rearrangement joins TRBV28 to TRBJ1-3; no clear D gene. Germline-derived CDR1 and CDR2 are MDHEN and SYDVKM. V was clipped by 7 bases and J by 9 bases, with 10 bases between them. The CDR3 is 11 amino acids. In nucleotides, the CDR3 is TGTGCCAGCACGGCAGAGGGCACCATATATTTT. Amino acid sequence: CASTAEGTIYF.

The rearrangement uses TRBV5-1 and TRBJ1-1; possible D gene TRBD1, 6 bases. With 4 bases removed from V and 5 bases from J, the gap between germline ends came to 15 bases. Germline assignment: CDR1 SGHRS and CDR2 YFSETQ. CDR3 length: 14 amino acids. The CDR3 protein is CASSPWGGRTEAFF. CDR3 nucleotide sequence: TGCGCCAGCAGCCCGTGGGGGGGCCGAACTGAAGCTTTCTTT.

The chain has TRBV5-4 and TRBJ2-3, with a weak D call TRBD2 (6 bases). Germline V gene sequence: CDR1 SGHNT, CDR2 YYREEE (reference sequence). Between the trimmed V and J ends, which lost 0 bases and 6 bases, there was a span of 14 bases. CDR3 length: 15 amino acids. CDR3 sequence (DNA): TGTGCCAGCAGCTTGGGTCTCCCGCGGGGTGATACGCAGTATTTT. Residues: CASSLGLPRGDTQYF.

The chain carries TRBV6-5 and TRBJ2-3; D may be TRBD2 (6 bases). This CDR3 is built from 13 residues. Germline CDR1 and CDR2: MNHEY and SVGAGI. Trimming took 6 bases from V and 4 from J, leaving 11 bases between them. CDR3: CASSPPGADTQYF. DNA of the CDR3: TGTGCCAGCAGCCCCCCGGGGGCAGATACGCAGTATTTT.

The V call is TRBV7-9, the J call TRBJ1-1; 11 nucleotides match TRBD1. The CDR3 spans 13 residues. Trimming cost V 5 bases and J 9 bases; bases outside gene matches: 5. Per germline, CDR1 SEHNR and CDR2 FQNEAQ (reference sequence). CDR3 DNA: TGTGCCAGCAGCGTGGACAGGGGGCGGAAAGCTTTCTTT. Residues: CASSVDRGRKAFF.

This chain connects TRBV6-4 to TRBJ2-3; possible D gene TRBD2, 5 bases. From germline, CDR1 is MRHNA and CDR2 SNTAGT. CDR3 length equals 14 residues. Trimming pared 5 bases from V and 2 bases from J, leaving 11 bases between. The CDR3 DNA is TGTGCCAGCAGTTATAGCGAGCTCACAGATACGCAGTATTTT. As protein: CASSYSELTDTQYF.

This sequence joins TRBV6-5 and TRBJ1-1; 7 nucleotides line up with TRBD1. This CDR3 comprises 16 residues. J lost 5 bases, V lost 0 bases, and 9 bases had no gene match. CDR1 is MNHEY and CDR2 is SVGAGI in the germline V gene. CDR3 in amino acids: CASSYSRNRGRTEAFF. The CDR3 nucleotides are TGTGCCAGCAGTTACTCTAGGAACAGGGGTAGAACTGAAGCTTTCTTT.

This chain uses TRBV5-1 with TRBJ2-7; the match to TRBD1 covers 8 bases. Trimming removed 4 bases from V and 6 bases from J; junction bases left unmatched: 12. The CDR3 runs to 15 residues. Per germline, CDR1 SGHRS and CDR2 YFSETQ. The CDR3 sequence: CASSGRTGSPTEQYF. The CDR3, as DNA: TGCGCCAGCAGCGGGCGGACAGGGAGCCCAACCGAGCAGTACTTC.

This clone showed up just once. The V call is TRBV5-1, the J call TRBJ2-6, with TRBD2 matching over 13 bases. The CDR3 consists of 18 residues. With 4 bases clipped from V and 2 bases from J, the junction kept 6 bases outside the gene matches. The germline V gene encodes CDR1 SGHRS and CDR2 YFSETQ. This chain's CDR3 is CASSTGLAGAAGANVLTF. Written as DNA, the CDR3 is TGCGCCAGCAGCACCGGACTAGCGGGGGCTGCTGGGGCCAACGTCCTGACTTTC.

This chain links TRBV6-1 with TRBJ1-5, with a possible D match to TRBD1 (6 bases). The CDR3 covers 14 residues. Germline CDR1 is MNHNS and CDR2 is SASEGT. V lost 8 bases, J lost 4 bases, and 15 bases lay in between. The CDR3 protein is CASGQGQPNQPQHF. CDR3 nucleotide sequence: TGTGCCAGCGGTCAAGGACAGCCTAATCAGCCCCAGCATTTT.

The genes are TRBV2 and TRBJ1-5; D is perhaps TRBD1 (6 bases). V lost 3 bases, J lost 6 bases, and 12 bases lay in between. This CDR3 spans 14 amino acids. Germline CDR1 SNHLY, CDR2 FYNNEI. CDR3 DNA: TGTGCCAGCAGTGACCAGGTAGGGGGTCAGCCCCAGCATTTT. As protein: CASSDQVGGQPQHF.

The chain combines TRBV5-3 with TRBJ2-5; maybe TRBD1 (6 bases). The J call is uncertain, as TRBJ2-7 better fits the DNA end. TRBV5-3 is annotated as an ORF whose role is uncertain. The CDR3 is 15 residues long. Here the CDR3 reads CARSSGQFPHHEQYF. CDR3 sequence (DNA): TGTGCCAGAAGCTCAGGACAGTTTCCCCACCACGAGCAGTACTTC.

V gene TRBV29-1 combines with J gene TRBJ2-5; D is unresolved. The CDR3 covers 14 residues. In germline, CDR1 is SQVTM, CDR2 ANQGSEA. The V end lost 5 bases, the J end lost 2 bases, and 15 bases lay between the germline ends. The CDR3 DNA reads TGCAGCGTTCCCGACTCTGGGCTTCAAGAGACCCAGTACTTC. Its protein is CSVPDSGLQETQYF.

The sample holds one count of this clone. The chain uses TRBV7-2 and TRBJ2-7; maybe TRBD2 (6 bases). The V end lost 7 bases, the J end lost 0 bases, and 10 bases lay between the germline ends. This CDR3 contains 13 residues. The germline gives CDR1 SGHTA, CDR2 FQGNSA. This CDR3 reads CASTLTSSYEQYF. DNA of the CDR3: TGTGCCAGCACCCTGACTAGCTCCTACGAGCAGTACTTC. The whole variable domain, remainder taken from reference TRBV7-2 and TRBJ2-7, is GAGVSQSPSNKVTEKGKDVELRCDPISGHTALYWYRQSLGQGLEFLIYFQGNSAPDKSGLPSDRFSAERTGGSVSTLTIQRTQQEDSAVYLCASTLTSSYEQYFGPGTRLTVT.

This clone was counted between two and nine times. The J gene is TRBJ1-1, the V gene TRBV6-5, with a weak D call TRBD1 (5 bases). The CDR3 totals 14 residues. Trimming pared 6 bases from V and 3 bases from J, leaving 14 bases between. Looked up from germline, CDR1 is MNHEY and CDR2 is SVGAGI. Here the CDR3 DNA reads TGTGCCAGCAGCTATTTGGGAGGGGACACTGAAGCTTTCTTT. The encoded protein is CASSYLGGDTEAFF.

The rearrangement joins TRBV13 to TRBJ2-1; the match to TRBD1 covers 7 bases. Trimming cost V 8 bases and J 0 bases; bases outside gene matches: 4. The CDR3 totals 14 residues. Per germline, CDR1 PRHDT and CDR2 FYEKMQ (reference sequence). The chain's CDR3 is CASRRDSSYNEQFF. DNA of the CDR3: TGTGCCAGCCGCCGGGACAGCTCCTACAATGAGCAGTTCTTC.

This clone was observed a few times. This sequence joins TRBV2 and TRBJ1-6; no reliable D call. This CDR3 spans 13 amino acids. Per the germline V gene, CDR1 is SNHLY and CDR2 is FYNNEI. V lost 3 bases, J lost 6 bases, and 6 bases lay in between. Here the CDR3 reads CASSDGFNSPLHF. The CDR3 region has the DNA TGTGCCAGCAGTGACGGCTTTAATTCACCCCTCCACTTT. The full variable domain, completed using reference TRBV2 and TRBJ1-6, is EPEVTQTPSHQVTQMGQEVILRCVPISNHLYFYWYRQILGQKVEFLVSFYNNEISEKSEIFDDQFSVERPDGSNFTLKIRSTKLEDSAMYFCASSDGFNSPLHFGNGTRLTVT.